The 14 T cell receptor beta chains below were found in one sample sequenced in a study of beta chain features in type 1 diabetes. Investigators reverse transcribed all isolated RNA, so they sequenced expressed TCRB transcripts. Sequencing used immunoSEQ multiplex PCR; TCRdb keeps in-frame clones, though not all of them. The repertoire holds about 160,000 clones, with roughly 10% as singletons. Overall study results and limits: Moderately but significantly shorter TCRB CDR3s were found in Type 1 diabetes patients in all four CD4+ subsets.

No antigen has been assigned to these receptors. Sequencing was done on a sample of central memory CD4+ T cells from blood. The receptor source for this set is a woman in her twenties or thirties with type 1 diabetes.

The chain uses TRBV30 and TRBJ1-1, with no clear D. Germline assignment: CDR1 GTSNPN and CDR2 SVGIG (reference sequence). The CDR3 spans 12 residues. Trimming removed 4 bases from V and 7 bases from J, with 13 bases in between. The CDR3 sequence: CAWTRKNGEAFF. In nucleotides, the CDR3 is TGTGCCTGGACCAGGAAAAATGGTGAAGCTTTCTTT. The whole variable domain, filled in from reference TRBV30 and TRBJ1-1, reads SQTIHQWPATLVQPVGSPLSLECTVEGTSNPNLYWYRQAAGRGLQLLFYSVGIGQISSEVPQNLSASRPQDRQFILSSKKLLLSDSGFYLCAWTRKNGEAFFGQGTRLTVV.

Only a few counts were recorded for this clone. The rearrangement links TRBV7-9 to TRBJ2-7; the match to TRBD1 covers 7 bases. CDR1 and CDR2 from the germline V gene are SEHNR and FQNEAQ (reference sequence). J gave up 6 bases and V 2 bases, and 7 bases lay outside the gene matches. The CDR3 covers 14 residues. The CDR3 sequence is CASSLTGQSSEQYF. The DNA of the CDR3 is TGTGCCAGCAGCTTAACGGGACAGTCTTCCGAGCAGTACTTC.

The chain has TRBV4-1 and TRBJ2-7, with TRBD2 as a possible D gene (5 bases). This CDR3 region has 11 residues. Germline V gene lookup returns CDR1 MGHRA and CDR2 YSYEKL. Trimming pared 0 bases from V and 9 bases from J, leaving 6 bases between. CDR3: CASSQETRQYF. The DNA of the CDR3 is TGCGCCAGCAGCCAAGAAACTAGGCAGTACTTC.

The genes are TRBV28 and TRBJ1-2; 7 bases align to TRBD1. The CDR3 contains 12 residues. Germline V lookup: CDR1 MDHEN, CDR2 SYDVKM. V dropped 3 bases and J dropped 8; count of bases not matched to a gene: 3. This CDR3 reads CASSFRGRGYTF. Written as DNA, the CDR3 is TGTGCCAGCAGTTTCAGGGGGAGAGGCTACACCTTC.

The V call is TRBV7-3, the J call TRBJ2-5, with 7 bases that match TRBD2. The CDR3 contains 16 residues. The junction had 11 bases not matched to a gene; V was cut back by 3 bases and J by 4 bases. Per the germline V gene, CDR1 is SGHTA and CDR2 is FQGTGA. CDR3 bases: TGTGCCAGCAGCTTGGCCGTGGGCGGGAGAGGAGAGACCCAGTACTTC. This encodes CASSLAVGGRGETQYF. Looking up the rest from reference TRBV7-3 and TRBJ2-5 gives the full variable domain: GAGVSQTPSNKVTEKGKYVELRCDPISGHTALYWYRQSLGQGPEFLIYFQGTGAADDSGLPNDRFFAVRPEGSVSTLKIQRTERGDSAVYLCASSLAVGGRGETQYFGPGTRLLVL.

This clone was seen more than once but under ten times. The chain is built from TRBV29-1 and TRBJ1-3; a possible D gene is TRBD1 (6 bases). The V gene's germline CDR1 is SQVTM and CDR2 ANQGSEA. The V end was cut by 7 bases, the J end by 7 bases, with 17 bases between. The CDR3 sequence is 13 residues long. The CDR3 bases are TGCAGCGCCATGAGCCACAGGGAGAACACCATATATTTT. Its protein is CSAMSHRENTIYF.

The count of this clone is one. The chain has TRBV5-1 and TRBJ1-4; D is unclear. CDR3 length: 14 residues. The V end was cut by 0 bases, the J end by 6 bases, with 9 bases between. CDR1 SGHRS and CDR2 YFSETQ come from the germline V gene. The CDR3 region has the DNA TGCGCCAGCAGCTTGGATCGGGGTGATGAAAAACTGTTTTTT. Protein: CASSLDRGDEKLFF.

This clone was recorded a few times. The chain joins TRBV5-1 to TRBJ2-1; no definite D call. Germline values: CDR1 SGHRS, CDR2 YFSETQ. The V gene lost 4 bases and the J gene lost 2 bases, with 4 bases spanning the gap. This CDR3 is 12 amino acids long. DNA for the CDR3: TGCGCCAGCAGCCATCCCTACAATGAGCAGTTCTTC. Its translation: CASSHPYNEQFF. Based on the CDR3 plus reference TRBV5-1 and TRBJ2-1, the full variable domain is KAGVTQTPRYLIKTRGQQVTLSCSPISGHRSVSWYQQTPGQGLQFLFEYFSETQRNKGNFPGRFSGRQFSNSRSEMNVSTLELGDSALYLCASSHPYNEQFFGPGTRLTVL.

Here the CDR3 reads CASSPPATEYNEQFF. In DNA, the CDR3 is TGTGCCAGCTCACCTCCAGCGACGGAATACAATGAGCAGTTCTTC. V and J are TRBV18 and TRBJ2-1; D remains unclear. Looked up from germline, CDR1 is KGHSH and CDR2 is LQKENI. The CDR3 has 15 amino acids. V lost 3 bases to trimming and J lost 4 bases, with 13 bases between them.

This clone has just a few counts. The CDR3 DNA reads TGTGCCAGCAGCTTAGCGCTAGCGGGAGGTGTAGATACGCAGTATTTT. This translates into CASSLALAGGVDTQYF. The chain couples TRBV7-2 to TRBJ2-3; TRBD2 agrees at 11 bases. This CDR3 is 16 amino acids long. The germline CDR1 and CDR2 sequences are SGHTA and FQGNSA. V shed 0 bases, J shed 5 bases, and the junction held 4 bases outside the gene matches.

This clone was observed a few times. This sequence joins TRBV5-4 and TRBJ2-7; 9 bases map to TRBD2. V lost 1 base to trimming and J lost 7 bases; unmatched junction nucleotides: 12. Germline loops: CDR1 SGHNT, CDR2 YYREEE (reference sequence). This CDR3 region has 16 residues. This CDR3 reads CASSLRVNSGGKEQYF. CDR3 DNA sequence: TGTGCCAGCAGCTTGCGGGTTAATAGCGGGGGTAAAGAGCAGTACTTC.

The table lists this clone with a few counts. V gene TRBV30 combines with J gene TRBJ1-4; a weak D match, TRBD1 (5 bases). Per germline, CDR1 GTSNPN and CDR2 SVGIG (reference sequence). Trimming removed 2 bases at V and 5 bases at J, with 15 bases between. The CDR3 has 15 residues. The CDR3 DNA reads as TGTGCCTGGAGTTCAACAGGCGCCCTGAATGAAAAACTGTTTTTT. Translating it yields CAWSSTGALNEKLFF.

The table lists this clone with a few counts. The chain recombines TRBV5-1 with TRBJ2-1, with 7 nucleotides matching TRBD1. Unmatched junction bases numbered 6, after V lost 3 bases and J lost 3 bases. Germline loops: CDR1 SGHRS, CDR2 YFSETQ. CDR3 size: 15 residues. This CDR3 reads CASSYDWDSYNEQFF. The CDR3 bases are TGCGCCAGCAGCTATGATTGGGACAGCTACAATGAGCAGTTCTTC.

This clone was seen more than once but under ten times. This chain joins TRBV9 and TRBJ2-6; D remains unclear. Germline V lookup: CDR1 SGDLS, CDR2 YYNGEE. The CDR3 contains 15 residues. V shed 3 bases and J shed 0 bases, with 7 bases lying between them. The CDR3 spells CASSAQYSGANVLTF. The CDR3 nucleotides read TGTGCCAGCAGCGCGCAGTACTCTGGGGCCAACGTCCTGACTTTC.